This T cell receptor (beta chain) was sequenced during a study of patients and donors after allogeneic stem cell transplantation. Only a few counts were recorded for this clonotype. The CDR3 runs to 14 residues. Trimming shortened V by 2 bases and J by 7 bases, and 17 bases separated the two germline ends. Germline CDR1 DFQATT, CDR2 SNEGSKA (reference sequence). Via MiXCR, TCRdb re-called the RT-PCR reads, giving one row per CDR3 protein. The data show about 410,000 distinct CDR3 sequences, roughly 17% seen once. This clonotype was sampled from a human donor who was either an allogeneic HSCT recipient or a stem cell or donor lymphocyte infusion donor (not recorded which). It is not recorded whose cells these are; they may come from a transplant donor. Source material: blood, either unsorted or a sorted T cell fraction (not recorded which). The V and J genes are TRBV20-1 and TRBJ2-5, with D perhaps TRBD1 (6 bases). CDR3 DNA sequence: TGCAGTGCTAGACCCAGGGGTGTCCTTGGGACCCAGTACTTC. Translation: CSARPRGVLGTQYF.